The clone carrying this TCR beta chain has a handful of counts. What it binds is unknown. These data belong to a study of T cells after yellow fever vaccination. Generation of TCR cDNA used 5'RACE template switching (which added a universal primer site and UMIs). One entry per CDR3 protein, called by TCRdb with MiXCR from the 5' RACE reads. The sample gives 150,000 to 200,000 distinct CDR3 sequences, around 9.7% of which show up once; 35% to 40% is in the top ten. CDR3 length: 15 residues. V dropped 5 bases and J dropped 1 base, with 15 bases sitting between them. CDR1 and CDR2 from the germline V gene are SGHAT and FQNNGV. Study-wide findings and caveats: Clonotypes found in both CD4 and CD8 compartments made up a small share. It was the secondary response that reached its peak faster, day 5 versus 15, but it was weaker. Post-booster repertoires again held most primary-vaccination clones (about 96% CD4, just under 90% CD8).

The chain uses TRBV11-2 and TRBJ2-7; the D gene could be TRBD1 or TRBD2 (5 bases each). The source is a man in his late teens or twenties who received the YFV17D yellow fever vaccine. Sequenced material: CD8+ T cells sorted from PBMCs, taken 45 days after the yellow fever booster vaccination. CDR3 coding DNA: TGTGCCAGCAGCGCCGGGGCCACAGAGTCCTACGAGCAGTACTTC. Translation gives CASSAGATESYEQYF.